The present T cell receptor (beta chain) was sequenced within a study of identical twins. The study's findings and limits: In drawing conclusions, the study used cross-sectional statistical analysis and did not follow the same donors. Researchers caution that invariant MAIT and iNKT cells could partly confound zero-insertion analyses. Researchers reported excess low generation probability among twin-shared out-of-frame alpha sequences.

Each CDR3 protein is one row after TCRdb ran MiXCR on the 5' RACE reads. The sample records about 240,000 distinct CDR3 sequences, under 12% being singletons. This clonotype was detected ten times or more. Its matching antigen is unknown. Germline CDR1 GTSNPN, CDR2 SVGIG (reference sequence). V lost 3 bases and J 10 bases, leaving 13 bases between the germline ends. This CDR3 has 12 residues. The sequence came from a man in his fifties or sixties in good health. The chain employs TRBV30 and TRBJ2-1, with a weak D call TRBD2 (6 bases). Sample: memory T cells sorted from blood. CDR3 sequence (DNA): TGTGCCTGGAGGGGGACTGCACGGGAGCAGTTCTTC. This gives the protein CAWRGTAREQFF.